Sequencing of this T cell receptor (beta chain) was carried out in a study of cytomegalovirus exposure and HLA in healthy donors. Comments on this clone: Its antigen remains unidentified.

V was clipped by 5 bases and J by 3 bases; unmatched bases: 6. The CDR3 has 14 residues. Germline V gene data show CDR1 as SNHLY and CDR2 as FYNNEI. Study conclusions and caveats: An analysis done earlier found most TCR beta V segments productive about 90% or about 30% of the time.

Primers included in the PCR were 60 Vbeta and 13 Jbeta primers. TCRdb's table, derived via immunoSEQ multiplex PCR, lists solely in-frame clones and lacks some. The sample lists 110,000 or so clones, more than 65% occurring once. The genes are TRBV2 and TRBJ1-1, with 7 bases aligning to TRBD1. Sequenced: PBMCs. This clonotype originated in a young man in good health and CMV-seropositive. The CDR3 coding sequence is TGTGCCAGCAGTCTAGACAGGGCGGACACTGAAGCTTTCTTT. It specifies CASSLDRADTEAFF.